Below are 23 T cell receptor beta chains sequenced from a single sample in a study of shared clonotypes between healthy human individuals. Profiling relied on immunoSEQ multiplex PCR, and the TCRdb table lists in-frame clones only, not all of them. The sample lists about 340,000 clones, 70% to 75% occurring once. The specimen sequenced was memory CD4+ T cells sorted from blood. Subset specified: CD45RA-negative fraction. Receptors originate from a man aged 30 to 45 in good health.

V and J are TRBV30 and TRBJ2-1; TRBD1 or TRBD2 may be the D gene (5 bases each). CDR3 size: 12 residues. Germline-derived CDR1 and CDR2 are GTSNPN and SVGIG (reference sequence). Deletions cut 6 bases from V and 10 bases from J, with 16 bases between. In DNA form, the CDR3 reads TGTGCCTGCATGAGGGGAATAAACGAGCAGTTCTTC. It is translated as CACMRGINEQFF.

V usage is TRBV4-1 and J usage is TRBJ2-1; the D call may be TRBD1 or TRBD2 (5 bases each). With 3 bases removed from V and 8 bases from J, the gap between germline ends came to 14 bases. CDR1 is MGHRA and CDR2 is YSYEKL in the germline V gene. The length of the CDR3 is 14 residues. In DNA form, the CDR3 reads TGCGCCAGCAGCCAGGGGCTAGCAACCCATGAGCAGTTCTTC. This sequence encodes CASSQGLATHEQFF.

A few counts support this clone. This chain uses TRBV6-6 with TRBJ2-1; the D call may be TRBD1 or TRBD2 (6 bases each). In germline, CDR1 is MNHNY, CDR2 SVGAGI (reference sequence). CDR3 length: 16 amino acids. V shed 8 bases and J shed 1 base, with 18 bases lying between them. This CDR3 is CASLSGGRGSYNEQFF. CDR3 DNA sequence: TGTGCCAGCCTTTCCGGGGGCAGGGGTTCCTACAATGAGCAGTTCTTC.

The chain couples TRBV6-1 to TRBJ2-3, with unresolved D. Germline CDR1 reads MNHNS; CDR2 reads SASEGT. The CDR3 extends over 13 amino acids. Deletions cut 5 bases from V and 1 base from J, with 7 bases between. CDR3 amino acids: CASSIVGTDTQYF. Written as DNA, the CDR3 is TGTGCCAGCAGTATAGTGGGCACAGATACGCAGTATTTT.

This clone was observed a single time. The V gene is TRBV6-6, the J gene TRBJ2-1; the match to TRBD1 covers 8 bases. V was pared by 5 bases and J by 5 bases, with 11 bases of the junction left unmatched. Germline V gene sequence: CDR1 MNHNY, CDR2 SVGAGI (reference sequence). The CDR3 has 16 residues. The CDR3 coding sequence is TGTGCCAGCAGTCCCCAGGGGGCTAAGAACAACAATGAGCAGTTCTTC. Translated: CASSPQGAKNNNEQFF.

V and J are TRBV11-3 and TRBJ2-7; tentative D call: TRBD1 (6 bases). The CDR3 has 13 amino acids. The V end lost 3 bases, the J end lost 3 bases, and 9 bases lay between the germline ends. Germline assignment: CDR1 SGHNT and CDR2 YENEEA. The CDR3: CASSLAQGYEQYF. The CDR3 DNA reads as TGTGCCAGCAGCTTGGCACAGGGCTACGAGCAGTACTTC.

This clone was counted at least ten times. The chain links TRBV2 to TRBJ1-4, with 7 positions matching TRBD1. Looked up from germline, CDR1 is SNHLY and CDR2 is FYNNEI. The CDR3 is 14 amino acids. V was clipped by 1 base and J by 10 bases; unmatched bases: 6. The CDR3: CASSEGGAGGKLFF. In DNA, the CDR3 is TGTGCCAGCAGTGAAGGAGGGGCAGGGGGAAAACTGTTTTTT.

The V gene is TRBV2, the J gene TRBJ2-7; 7 bases fit TRBD2. The germline gives CDR1 SNHLY, CDR2 FYNNEI. The V gene end was trimmed by 7 bases and the J gene end by 2 bases; junction bases not matched to a gene: 14. This CDR3 is built from 16 residues. The CDR3 region is CASKLPREGIPYEQYF. The DNA of the CDR3 is TGTGCCAGCAAGCTCCCGAGGGAGGGGATCCCCTACGAGCAGTACTTC.

This clone was seen ten or more times. The chain combines TRBV20-1 with TRBJ2-5, with D unclear. With 2 bases removed from V and 6 bases from J, the gap between germline ends came to 7 bases. This CDR3 has 11 residues. From germline, CDR1 is DFQATT and CDR2 SNEGSKA (reference sequence). The chain's CDR3 is CSARHQKTQYF. CDR3 DNA: TGCAGTGCTAGACATCAGAAGACCCAGTACTTC.

The chain joins TRBV10-3 to TRBJ2-7; no firm D call. This CDR3 is 14 amino acids long. Germline loops: CDR1 ENHRY, CDR2 SYGVKD. The germline V and J ends were trimmed by 4 bases and 2 bases, with 12 bases remaining between them. The CDR3 is CAISGYESAYEQYF. The CDR3 nucleotides read TGTGCCATCAGTGGTTACGAGAGTGCCTACGAGCAGTACTTC.

The chain recombines TRBV19 with TRBJ2-1; 12 bases are shared with TRBD2. V gave up 0 bases and J gave up 4 bases; unmatched junction bases: 4. This CDR3 has 17 amino acids. Germline V gene sequence: CDR1 LNHDA, CDR2 SQIVND (reference sequence). CDR3 in DNA: TGTGCCAGTAGTATAGAGGCTAGCGGGAGGGTTTACAATGAGCAGTTCTTC. Translation gives CASSIEASGRVYNEQFF.

V gene TRBV11-2 combines with J gene TRBJ2-2; possibly TRBD1 or TRBD2 for D (5 bases each). The germline CDR1 and CDR2 sequences are SGHAT and FQNNGV. CDR3 length: 16 residues. The V end was cut by 5 bases, the J end by 0 bases, with 13 bases between. CDR3 sequence (DNA): TGTGCCAGCAGCCTGGGGGTATTCGCGAACACCGGGGAGCTGTTTTTT. Translation gives CASSLGVFANTGELFF. The full variable domain, its missing parts supplied by reference TRBV11-2 and TRBJ2-2, is EAGVAQSPRYKIIEKRQSVAFWCNPISGHATLYWYQQILGQGPKLLIQFQNNGVVDDSQLPKDRFSAERLKGVDSTLKIQPAKLEDSAVYLCASSLGVFANTGELFFGEGSRLTVL.

This chain uses TRBV10-3 with TRBJ2-3; 10 bases match TRBD2. The germline CDR1 and CDR2 sequences are ENHRY and SYGVKD. This CDR3 contains 15 residues. The V and J ends lost 8 bases and 1 base, in that order; junction bases with no gene match: 6. The DNA for the CDR3 is TGTGCCATCCGCCCCGGGACTAGCGGCACAGATACGCAGTATTTT. Its protein product is CAIRPGTSGTDTQYF.

This chain uses TRBV19 with TRBJ2-4, with D maybe TRBD1 (5 bases). Trimming left V 5 bases short and J 6 bases short, with 20 bases between. Germline CDR1 is LNHDA and CDR2 is SQIVND (reference sequence). The CDR3 length is 16 residues. The CDR3 loop is CASSPTLTGWGNIQYF. The CDR3 DNA sequence: TGTGCCAGTAGTCCGACGTTAACAGGTTGGGGAAACATTCAGTACTTC.

As DNA, the CDR3 is TGCGCCAGCAGCCAAGGGTTGCGGGGGCGGTACAATGAGCAGTTCTTC. Protein sequence: CASSQGLRGRYNEQFF. The V and J genes are TRBV4-3 and TRBJ2-1; possibly TRBD2 for D (7 bases). Germline V lookup: CDR1 LGHNA, CDR2 YSLEER. The CDR3 has 16 amino acids. The V gene lost 1 base and the J gene lost 4 bases, with 14 bases spanning the gap.

The V and J genes are TRBV7-3 and TRBJ1-4, with D perhaps TRBD1 (5 bases). The V end was cut by 3 bases, the J end by 7 bases, with 9 bases between. The CDR3 is made up of 13 amino acids. The germline V gene has CDR1 SGHTA and CDR2 FQGTGA. CDR3 sequence (DNA): TGTGCCAGCAGCTTTAAAAGGGGTGAAAAACTGTTTTTT. It specifies CASSFKRGEKLFF. Full variable domain (rest looked up from reference TRBV7-3 and TRBJ1-4): GAGVSQTPSNKVTEKGKYVELRCDPISGHTALYWYRQSLGQGPEFLIYFQGTGAADDSGLPNDRFFAVRPEGSVSTLKIQRTERGDSAVYLCASSFKRGEKLFFGSGTQLSVL.

Only a few counts were recorded for this clone. The chain combines TRBV7-2 with TRBJ1-5; perhaps TRBD1 as D (5 bases). Germline loops: CDR1 SGHTA, CDR2 FQGNSA. V was pared by 7 bases and J by 3 bases, with 10 bases between. This CDR3 contains 13 residues. Written as DNA, the CDR3 is TGTGCCAGCACGGGACTGCACAATCAGCCCCAGCATTTT. Amino acids: CASTGLHNQPQHF.

This clone was observed a single time. The chain joins TRBV2 to TRBJ1-1, with D hard to call. V shed 4 bases and J shed 1 base, with 7 bases lying between them. The CDR3 length is 13 residues. CDR1 and CDR2 from the germline V gene are SNHLY and FYNNEI. The CDR3 DNA is TGTGCCAGCAGTGCGGAGGAGAACACTGAAGCTTTCTTT. Amino acids: CASSAEENTEAFF.

V is TRBV19 and J is TRBJ2-2; TRBD1 might be the D (6 bases). Germline V gene sequence: CDR1 LNHDA, CDR2 SQIVND (reference sequence). This CDR3 region has 13 residues. Trimming cost V 3 bases and J 7 bases, with 9 bases left between them. The CDR3 DNA follows: TGTGCCAGTAGTATCGAGGGACACGGGGAGCTGTTTTTT. Protein product: CASSIEGHGELFF.

J is TRBJ2-7 and V is TRBV7-3; the D gene is possibly TRBD1 (6 bases). The CDR3 is 14 amino acids. The germline V and J ends were trimmed by 3 bases and 6 bases, with 15 bases remaining between them. Germline CDR1 and CDR2: SGHTA and FQGTGA. The CDR3 sequence is CASSLDRHSTEQYF. The CDR3 nucleotides read TGTGCCAGCAGCTTGGACAGACATTCAACCGAGCAGTACTTC.

The rearrangement uses TRBV4-1 and TRBJ2-5, with D possibly being TRBD2 (5 bases). The CDR3 runs to 16 residues. Germline V gene sequence: CDR1 MGHRA, CDR2 YSYEKL. With 2 bases removed from V and 2 bases from J, the gap between germline ends came to 15 bases. The CDR3 reads CASSQWRGSGQETQYF. The CDR3 DNA reads TGCGCCAGCAGCCAATGGCGAGGGAGTGGGCAAGAGACCCAGTACTTC.

There are many counts of this clone. The chain carries TRBV4-3 and TRBJ2-7; possible D gene TRBD1, 6 bases. The CDR3 has 15 amino acids. Trimming took off 5 bases at V and 0 bases at J, with 14 bases between the two ends. Germline V gene lookup returns CDR1 LGHNA and CDR2 YSLEER. In nucleotides, the CDR3 is TGCGCCAGCAGCTTGAACAGGGTTAGCTCCTACGAGCAGTACTTC. The encoded protein is CASSLNRVSSYEQYF.

The genes are TRBV9 and TRBJ2-5, with D maybe TRBD1 (5 bases). CDR1 SGDLS and CDR2 YYNGEE come from the germline V gene. The CDR3 runs 14 residues. Deletions cut 1 base from V and 3 bases from J, with 10 bases between. CDR3 in amino acids: CASSVQGREETQYF. CDR3 nucleotide sequence: TGTGCCAGCAGCGTACAGGGTAGGGAAGAGACCCAGTACTTC.